This T cell receptor (beta chain) comes out of a study of naive and memory T cell subsets. The SP2 primer and nested alpha and beta constant region primers amplified ligated cDNA in four rounds. Each CDR3 protein is one row after TCRdb ran MiXCR on the UMI-ligation and nested PCR reads. This sample carries approximately 21,000 distinct CDR3 sequences, around 6% of them seen once, and the ten largest clones take roughly 6.1%. To note about this clonotype: The junction shows a germline mismatch at one end, possibly a read error.

The CDR3 loop spans 13 amino acids. The germline V gene encodes CDR1 GTSNPN and CDR2 SVGIG (reference sequence). The treatment: skin biopsy from PPD injection site in Mantoux-positive individual. TCR cDNA received a 3' ligated oligonucleotide that carried a UMI. Sequences were derived from skin, sampled from a tuberculin skin test site. The receptor was derived from an adult in good health. This chain connects TRBV30 to TRBJ1-1; D call uncertain. The CDR3 region has the DNA TGTGCCTGGAGTGTGATTACGAACACTGAAGCTTACTTT. Encoded protein: CAWSVITNTEAYF.